This TCR beta chain was recovered during a study of T cells in Graves' hyperthyroidism and ophthalmopathy. Study-wide findings and caveats: Among clonotypes expanded in thyroid above 0.001, most were also found in blood.

CDR1 and CDR2 from the germline V gene are SEHNR and FQNEAQ (reference sequence). The CDR3 has 16 residues. The J segment lost 7 bases and the V segment lost 5 bases, leaving 11 bases of the junction unmatched. This clonotype was counted ten times or more. Its target is not known. TCR beta CDR3 regions were amplified from RNA transcripts. Using the HTBI primer set, a first-round RT-PCR was run on the TCR CDR3. Each CDR3 protein is one row after TCRdb ran MiXCR on the multiplex PCR reads. The sample gives 360,000 or so distinct CDR3 sequences, roughly 15% of which show up once; around 20% is in the top ten.

The TCR comes from an older woman with Graves' ophthalmopathy. The rearrangement uses TRBV7-9 and TRBJ1-4, with TRBD1 identical over 9 bases. Sample: blood. The CDR3 DNA reads TGTGCCAGCAGCCATTACGGACAGGGGCGGAGTGAAAAACTGTTTTTT. Translating it yields CASSHYGQGRSEKLFF.